A selection of T cell receptor beta chains follows, all from one sample in a study of beta chain features in type 1 diabetes. The table came from immunoSEQ multiplex PCR; TCRdb's copy has only in-frame clones and leaves some out. The top ten clones hold approximately 0.046% of a sample with about 350,000 clones, around a fifth of them seen once. Sequencing used naive CD4+ T cells from blood. Receptor source: a woman in her late teens or twenties in good health. The CDR3 runs from the conserved cysteine through the conserved F or W. Fields, in order: V gene, clone size, D gene, J gene, CDR3 length, CDR3 protein, CDR3 DNA. A D gene is named only where the DNA matches it firmly. The listing skips clone size in some rows; elsewhere it reads once, few, many or a size class.

v_gene: TRBV6-6
abundance: few
d_gene: TRBD2
j_gene: TRBJ2-1
len: 14
CDR3aa: CASGGREATNEQFF
CDR3nt: TGTGCCAGCGGTGGTCGGGAGGCTACCAATGAGCAGTTCTTC

v_gene: TRBV7-9
abundance: few
d_gene: TRBD2
j_gene: TRBJ2-1
len: 14
CDR3aa: CASSQGNSGNEQFF
CDR3nt: TGTGCCAGCAGCCAGGGTAATAGCGGGAACGAGCAGTTCTTC

v_gene: TRBV2
abundance: .
d_gene: .
j_gene: TRBJ1-1
len: 12
CDR3aa: CATSTGLTEAFF
CDR3nt: TGTGCCACCTCTACAGGGCTCACTGAAGCTTTCTTT

v_gene: TRBV5-4
abundance: .
d_gene: TRBD1
j_gene: TRBJ2-2
len: 15
CDR3aa: CASSLGTGDTGELFF
CDR3nt: TGTGCCAGCAGCTTGGGGACAGGGGACACCGGGGAGCTGTTTTTT

v_gene: TRBV19
abundance: .
d_gene: .
j_gene: TRBJ1-2
len: 14
CDR3aa: CASTYVTGLKGYTF
CDR3nt: TGTGCCAGTACCTACGTAACAGGGTTGAAGGGCTACACCTTC

v_gene: TRBV25-1
abundance: few
d_gene: TRBD2
j_gene: TRBJ2-1
len: 16
CDR3aa: CASSDFSGRAHNEQFF
CDR3nt: TGTGCCAGCAGTGATTTTAGCGGGAGGGCCCACAATGAGCAGTTCTTC

v_gene: TRBV4-1
abundance: few
d_gene: TRBD1
j_gene: TRBJ2-4
len: 18
CDR3aa: CASSQGTGGMLAKNIQYF
CDR3nt: TGCGCCAGCAGCCAGGGGACAGGGGGCATGTTGGCCAAAAACATTCAGTACTTC

v_gene: TRBV4-2
abundance: .
d_gene: TRBD1
j_gene: TRBJ2-7
len: 16
CDR3aa: CASSQDLRQGTYEQYF
CDR3nt: TGTGCCAGCAGCCAAGATCTGAGACAGGGGACTTACGAGCAGTACTTC

v_gene: TRBV4-1
abundance: .
d_gene: TRBD2
j_gene: TRBJ2-4
len: 18
CDR3aa: CASSRGLAGGLRENIQYF
CDR3nt: TGCGCCAGCAGCCGGGGACTAGCGGGGGGGCTTAGGGAAAACATTCAGTACTTC

v_gene: TRBV18
abundance: few
d_gene: .
j_gene: TRBJ2-7
len: 15
CDR3aa: CASSPPSSGAYEQYF
CDR3nt: TGTGCCAGCTCACCACCGTCCTCCGGGGCCTACGAGCAGTACTTC

v_gene: TRBV9
abundance: .
d_gene: .
j_gene: TRBJ2-1
len: 14
CDR3aa: CASSVTPSAGEQFF
CDR3nt: TGTGCCAGCAGCGTGACCCCCTCGGCAGGTGAGCAGTTCTTC

v_gene: TRBV4-1
abundance: few
d_gene: .
j_gene: TRBJ2-7
len: 14
CDR3aa: CASSHPGQTGEQYF
CDR3nt: TGCGCCAGCAGCCACCCGGGACAAACGGGAGAGCAGTACTTC

v_gene: TRBV29-1
abundance: .
d_gene: .
j_gene: TRBJ1-5
len: 14
CDR3aa: CSVEDETVPGPQHF
CDR3nt: TGCAGCGTTGAAGATGAGACCGTCCCGGGGCCCCAGCATTTT

v_gene: TRBV6-6
abundance: .
d_gene: .
j_gene: TRBJ1-1
len: 14
CDR3aa: CASSPSTRDTEAFF
CDR3nt: TGTGCCAGCAGCCCCTCGACTCGAGACACTGAAGCTTTCTTT

v_gene: TRBV5-1
abundance: .
d_gene: .
j_gene: TRBJ2-5
len: 15
CDR3aa: CASSLVSGEKETQYF
CDR3nt: TGCGCCAGCAGCTTGGTATCGGGGGAGAAAGAGACCCAGTACTTC

v_gene: TRBV7-3
abundance: few
d_gene: TRBD1
j_gene: TRBJ2-7
len: 13
CDR3aa: CASRVDRASEQYF
CDR3nt: TGTGCCAGCAGGGTGGACAGGGCAAGCGAGCAGTACTTC

v_gene: TRBV29-1
abundance: .
d_gene: .
j_gene: TRBJ1-4
len: 11
CDR3aa: CSAATNEKLFF
CDR3nt: TGCAGCGCTGCAACTAATGAAAAACTGTTTTTT

v_gene: TRBV11-3
abundance: .
d_gene: .
j_gene: TRBJ2-7
len: 13
CDR3aa: CASSFTGTGEQYF
CDR3nt: TGTGCCAGCAGCTTCACAGGGACGGGCGAGCAGTACTTC

v_gene: TRBV28
abundance: .
d_gene: TRBD1
j_gene: TRBJ2-5
len: 16
CDR3aa: CASSQWDRGRQETQYF
CDR3nt: TGTGCCAGCAGTCAATGGGACAGGGGGAGGCAAGAGACCCAGTACTTC

v_gene: TRBV11-2
abundance: .
d_gene: TRBD2
j_gene: TRBJ2-1
len: 14
CDR3aa: CASRGLAGLYEQFF
CDR3nt: TGTGCCAGCAGAGGACTAGCGGGACTGTATGAGCAGTTCTTC

v_gene: TRBV5-1
abundance: few
d_gene: TRBD2
j_gene: TRBJ2-1
len: 14
CDR3aa: CASTGTSHVNEQFF
CDR3nt: TGCGCCAGTACCGGGACTAGCCACGTCAATGAGCAGTTCTTC

v_gene: TRBV30
abundance: .
d_gene: TRBD1
j_gene: TRBJ1-4
len: 14
CDR3aa: CAWNTDRVREKLFF
CDR3nt: TGTGCCTGGAATACGGACAGGGTGAGGGAAAAACTGTTTTTT

v_gene: TRBV5-4
abundance: few
d_gene: .
j_gene: TRBJ2-1
len: 13
CDR3aa: CASSLDRFNEQFF
CDR3nt: TGTGCCAGCAGCTTGGACAGGTTCAATGAGCAGTTCTTC

v_gene: TRBV7-2
abundance: .
d_gene: .
j_gene: TRBJ2-1
len: 13
CDR3aa: CASSSSSYNEQFF
CDR3nt: TGTGCCAGCAGCTCCTCTTCCTACAATGAGCAGTTCTTC

v_gene: TRBV7-8
abundance: .
d_gene: .
j_gene: TRBJ2-2
len: 15
CDR3aa: CASSLASPNTGELFF
CDR3nt: TGTGCCAGCAGCTTAGCTTCTCCGAACACCGGGGAGCTGTTTTTT

v_gene: TRBV5-1
abundance: .
d_gene: .
j_gene: TRBJ2-1
len: 11
CDR3aa: CASSLYNEQFF
CDR3nt: TGCGCCAGCAGCCTTTACAATGAGCAGTTCTTC

v_gene: TRBV7-2
abundance: few
d_gene: .
j_gene: TRBJ2-5
len: 14
CDR3aa: CASSLSGHQETQYF
CDR3nt: TGTGCCAGCAGCTTAAGTGGACATCAAGAGACCCAGTACTTC

v_gene: TRBV10-1
abundance: few
d_gene: .
j_gene: TRBJ2-2
len: 13
CDR3aa: CASSPADTGELFF
CDR3nt: TGCGCCAGCAGTCCCGCAGACACCGGGGAGCTGTTTTTT

v_gene: TRBV7-2
abundance: .
d_gene: TRBD2
j_gene: TRBJ2-1
len: 16
CDR3aa: CASSTGTSGRTSEQFF
CDR3nt: TGTGCCAGCAGCACCGGGACTAGCGGGAGGACGAGTGAGCAGTTCTTC

v_gene: TRBV30
abundance: .
d_gene: TRBD1
j_gene: TRBJ1-5
len: 13
CDR3aa: CAWNTGAGQPQHF
CDR3nt: TGTGCCTGGAATACAGGGGCGGGGCAGCCCCAGCATTTT

v_gene: TRBV30
abundance: .
d_gene: .
j_gene: TRBJ1-2
len: 11
CDR3aa: CAWTGNYGYTF
CDR3nt: TGTGCCTGGACAGGGAACTATGGCTACACCTTC

v_gene: TRBV29-1
abundance: few
d_gene: .
j_gene: TRBJ2-5
len: 13
CDR3aa: CSVEDRGQETQYF
CDR3nt: TGCAGCGTTGAAGATCGCGGACAAGAGACCCAGTACTTC

v_gene: TRBV7-9
abundance: .
d_gene: TRBD1
j_gene: TRBJ2-2
len: 16
CDR3aa: CASSPGGSRGTGELFF
CDR3nt: TGTGCCAGCAGCCCAGGGGGCTCGCGGGGCACCGGGGAGCTGTTTTTT

v_gene: TRBV5-4
abundance: .
d_gene: TRBD2
j_gene: TRBJ2-3
len: 16
CDR3aa: CASSLERGGLGDTQYF
CDR3nt: TGTGCCAGCAGCTTGGAGCGGGGGGGCCTGGGAGATACGCAGTATTTT

v_gene: TRBV30
abundance: few
d_gene: TRBD2
j_gene: TRBJ2-1
len: 15
CDR3aa: CAWREELAGVNEQFF
CDR3nt: TGTGCCTGGAGGGAGGAACTAGCGGGAGTTAATGAGCAGTTCTTC

v_gene: TRBV19
abundance: .
d_gene: .
j_gene: TRBJ2-5
len: 14
CDR3aa: CASSPRLDQETQYF
CDR3nt: TGTGCCAGTAGTCCCAGACTAGACCAAGAGACCCAGTACTTC

v_gene: TRBV18
abundance: .
d_gene: TRBD1
j_gene: TRBJ2-7
len: 15
CDR3aa: CASSSGTGGAYEQYF
CDR3nt: TGTGCCAGCTCATCCGGGACAGGGGGCGCATACGAGCAGTACTTC

v_gene: TRBV5-1
abundance: few
d_gene: TRBD1
j_gene: TRBJ2-7
len: 15
CDR3aa: CASSPTGTGGYEQYF
CDR3nt: TGCGCCAGCAGCCCCACCGGGACAGGGGGATACGAGCAGTACTTC

v_gene: TRBV9
abundance: few
d_gene: .
j_gene: TRBJ1-1
len: 14
CDR3aa: CASSAGGENTEAFF
CDR3nt: TGTGCCAGCAGCGCGGGGGGGGAGAACACTGAAGCTTTCTTT

v_gene: TRBV5-4
abundance: few
d_gene: TRBD1
j_gene: TRBJ1-2
len: 17
CDR3aa: CASSLPRQGSWSYGYTF
CDR3nt: TGTGCCAGCAGCTTGCCCCGACAGGGCTCTTGGAGTTATGGCTACACCTTC

v_gene: TRBV7-9
abundance: few
d_gene: TRBD2
j_gene: TRBJ2-4
len: 14
CDR3aa: CASSSGGGWNIQYF
CDR3nt: TGTGCCAGCAGCTCCGGGGGGGGCTGGAACATTCAGTACTTC

v_gene: TRBV7-2
abundance: .
d_gene: .
j_gene: TRBJ1-2
len: 14
CDR3aa: CASSLGLGRYGYTF
CDR3nt: TGTGCCAGCAGCTTAGGCCTGGGGAGGTATGGCTACACCTTC

v_gene: TRBV6-6
abundance: .
d_gene: .
j_gene: TRBJ2-5
len: 13
CDR3aa: CASTHQAGETQYF
CDR3nt: TGTGCCAGCACCCACCAGGCAGGAGAGACCCAGTACTTC

v_gene: TRBV29-1
abundance: few
d_gene: .
j_gene: TRBJ2-3
len: 14
CDR3aa: CSVDAEGGADTQYF
CDR3nt: TGCAGCGTTGACGCCGAGGGGGGGGCAGATACGCAGTATTTT

v_gene: TRBV6-1
abundance: .
d_gene: .
j_gene: TRBJ1-1
len: 15
CDR3aa: CASSEADSQFTEAFF
CDR3nt: TGTGCCAGCAGTGAAGCGGACAGTCAGTTCACTGAAGCTTTCTTT

v_gene: TRBV6-1
abundance: .
d_gene: .
j_gene: TRBJ2-4
len: 13
CDR3aa: CASSAGAKNIQYF
CDR3nt: TGTGCCAGCAGTGCAGGAGCCAAAAACATTCAGTACTTC

v_gene: TRBV5-1
abundance: few
d_gene: TRBD1
j_gene: TRBJ2-7
len: 15
CDR3aa: CASSSPTGEGDEQYF
CDR3nt: TGCGCCAGCAGCTCTCCCACAGGGGAAGGGGACGAGCAGTACTTC

v_gene: TRBV29-1
abundance: .
d_gene: TRBD1
j_gene: TRBJ1-1
len: 13
CDR3aa: CSEQDRGNTEAFF
CDR3nt: TGCAGCGAACAGGACAGGGGGAACACTGAAGCTTTCTTT

v_gene: TRBV5-4
abundance: .
d_gene: TRBD1
j_gene: TRBJ2-1
len: 15
CDR3aa: CASSLGTGRGNEQFF
CDR3nt: TGTGCCAGCAGCCTCGGGACAGGGAGAGGTAATGAGCAGTTCTTC

v_gene: TRBV27
abundance: .
d_gene: .
j_gene: TRBJ2-7
len: 12
CDR3aa: CASSSRASEQYF
CDR3nt: TGTGCCAGCAGTTCCAGGGCGTCCGAGCAGTACTTC

v_gene: TRBV6-5
abundance: .
d_gene: TRBD2
j_gene: TRBJ2-5
len: 15
CDR3aa: CASSTLAGGRETQYF
CDR3nt: TGTGCCAGCAGTACCTTAGCGGGGGGCCGGGAGACCCAGTACTTC

v_gene: TRBV7-9
abundance: few
d_gene: TRBD1
j_gene: TRBJ2-1
len: 14
CDR3aa: CASSSVTGVGEQFF
CDR3nt: TGTGCCAGCAGCTCCGTGACAGGGGTGGGTGAGCAGTTCTTC

v_gene: TRBV7-3
abundance: few
d_gene: TRBD2
j_gene: TRBJ2-1
len: 16
CDR3aa: CASSLSIGGGYNEQFF
CDR3nt: TGTGCCAGCAGCTTAAGTATCGGGGGGGGATACAATGAGCAGTTCTTC

v_gene: TRBV20-1
abundance: .
d_gene: .
j_gene: TRBJ2-1
len: 11
CDR3aa: CSATGLNEQFF
CDR3nt: TGCAGTGCTACAGGGCTTAATGAGCAGTTCTTC

v_gene: TRBV10-3
abundance: .
d_gene: .
j_gene: TRBJ2-5
len: 13
CDR3aa: CAIMGQPEGTQYF
CDR3nt: TGTGCCATCATGGGGCAGCCTGAAGGGACCCAGTACTTC

v_gene: TRBV29-1
abundance: .
d_gene: TRBD1
j_gene: TRBJ2-1
len: 12
CDR3aa: CSVWDRRHEQFF
CDR3nt: TGCAGCGTTTGGGACAGGAGACATGAGCAGTTCTTC

v_gene: TRBV30
abundance: .
d_gene: .
j_gene: TRBJ1-2
len: 14
CDR3aa: CAWSVNNVEGGYTF
CDR3nt: TGTGCCTGGAGTGTGAATAACGTCGAGGGTGGCTACACCTTC

v_gene: TRBV30
abundance: .
d_gene: .
j_gene: TRBJ1-4
len: 15
CDR3aa: CAWSWPGTTGEKLFF
CDR3nt: TGTGCCTGGAGTTGGCCCGGGACTACGGGTGAAAAACTGTTTTTT

v_gene: TRBV7-2
abundance: .
d_gene: .
j_gene: TRBJ2-3
len: 16
CDR3aa: CASSSLGGGRGDTQYF
CDR3nt: TGTGCCAGCAGCTCCTTAGGTGGGGGACGGGGGGATACGCAGTATTTT

v_gene: TRBV7-2
abundance: few
d_gene: .
j_gene: TRBJ1-1
len: 13
CDR3aa: CASRATGNTEAFF
CDR3nt: TGTGCCAGCAGGGCAACAGGGAACACTGAAGCTTTCTTT